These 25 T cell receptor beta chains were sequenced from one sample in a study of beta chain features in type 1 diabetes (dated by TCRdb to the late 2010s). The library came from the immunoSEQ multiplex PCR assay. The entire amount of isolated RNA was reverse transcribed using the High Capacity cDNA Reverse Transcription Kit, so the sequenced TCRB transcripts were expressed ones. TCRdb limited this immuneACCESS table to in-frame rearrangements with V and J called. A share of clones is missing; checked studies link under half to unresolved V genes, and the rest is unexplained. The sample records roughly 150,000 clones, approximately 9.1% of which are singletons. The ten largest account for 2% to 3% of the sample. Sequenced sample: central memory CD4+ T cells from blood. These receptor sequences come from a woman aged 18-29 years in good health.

CDR3 in DNA: TGTGCCAGCAGTTACTCACCGGGGGTACAGGAAAAACTGTTTTTT. This translates into CASSYSPGVQEKLFF. The V and J genes are TRBV6-6 and TRBJ1-4; TRBD1 might be the D (5 bases). Germline V gives CDR1 MNHNY, CDR2 SVGAGI (reference sequence). The CDR3 totals 15 residues. The V end lost 0 bases, the J end lost 8 bases, and 13 bases lay between the germline ends.

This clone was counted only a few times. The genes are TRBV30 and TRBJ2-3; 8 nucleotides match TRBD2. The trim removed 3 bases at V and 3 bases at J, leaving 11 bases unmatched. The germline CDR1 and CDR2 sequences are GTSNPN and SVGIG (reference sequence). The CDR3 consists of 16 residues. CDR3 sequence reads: CAWRITGTSGTDTQYF. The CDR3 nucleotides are TGTGCCTGGAGAATCACCGGGACTAGTGGTACAGATACGCAGTATTTT.

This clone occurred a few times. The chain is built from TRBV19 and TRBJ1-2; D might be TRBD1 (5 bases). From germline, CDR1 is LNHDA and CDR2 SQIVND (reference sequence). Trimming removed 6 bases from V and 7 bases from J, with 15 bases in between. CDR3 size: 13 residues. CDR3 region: CASRETGFGGYTF. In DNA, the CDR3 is TGTGCCAGTAGGGAAACAGGATTCGGTGGCTACACCTTC.

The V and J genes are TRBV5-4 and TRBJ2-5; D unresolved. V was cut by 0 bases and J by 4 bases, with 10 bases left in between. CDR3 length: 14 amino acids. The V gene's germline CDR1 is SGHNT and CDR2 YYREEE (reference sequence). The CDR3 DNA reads TGTGCCAGCAGCTTGGCATCTACCCCAGAGACCCAGTACTTC. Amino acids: CASSLASTPETQYF. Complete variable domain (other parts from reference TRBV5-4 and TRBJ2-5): ETGVTQSPTHLIKTRGQQVTLRCSSQSGHNTVSWYQQALGQGPQFIFQYYREEENGRGNFPPRFSGLQFPNYSSELNVNALELDDSALYLCASSLASTPETQYFGPGTRLLVL.

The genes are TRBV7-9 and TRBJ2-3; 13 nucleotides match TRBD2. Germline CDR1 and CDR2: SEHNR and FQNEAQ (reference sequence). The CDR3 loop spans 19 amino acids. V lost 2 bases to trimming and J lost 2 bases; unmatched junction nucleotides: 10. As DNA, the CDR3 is TGTGCCAGCAGCTTACCCCGACTAGCGGGAGGCCTGATCACAGATACGCAGTATTTT. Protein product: CASSLPRLAGGLITDTQYF.

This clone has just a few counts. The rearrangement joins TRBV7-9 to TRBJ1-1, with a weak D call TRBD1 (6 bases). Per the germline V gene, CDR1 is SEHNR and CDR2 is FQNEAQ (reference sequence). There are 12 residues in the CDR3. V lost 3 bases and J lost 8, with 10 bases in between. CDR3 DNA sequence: TGTGCCAGCAGCTTTCAGGGGCTGGAAGCTTTCTTT. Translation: CASSFQGLEAFF.

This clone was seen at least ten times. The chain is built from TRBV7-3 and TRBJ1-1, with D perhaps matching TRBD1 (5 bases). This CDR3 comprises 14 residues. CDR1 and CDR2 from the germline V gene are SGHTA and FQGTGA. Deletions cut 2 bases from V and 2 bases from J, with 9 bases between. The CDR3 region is CASSLQRGNTEAFF. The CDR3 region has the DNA TGTGCCAGCAGCTTACAAAGGGGAAACACTGAAGCTTTCTTT.

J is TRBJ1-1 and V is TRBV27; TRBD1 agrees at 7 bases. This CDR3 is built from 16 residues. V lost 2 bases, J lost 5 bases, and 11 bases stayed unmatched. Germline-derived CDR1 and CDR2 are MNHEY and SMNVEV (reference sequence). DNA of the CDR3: TGTGCCAGCAGTTTAAGGGAAACAGGGGCAGGGACTGAAGCTTTCTTT. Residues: CASSLRETGAGTEAFF.

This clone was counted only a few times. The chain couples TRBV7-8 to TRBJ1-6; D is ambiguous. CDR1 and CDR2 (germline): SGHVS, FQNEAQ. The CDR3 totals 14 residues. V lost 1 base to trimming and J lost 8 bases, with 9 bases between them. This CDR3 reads CASSLGGRHSPLHF. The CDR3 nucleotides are TGTGCCAGCAGCTTAGGAGGGAGACATTCACCCCTCCACTTT.

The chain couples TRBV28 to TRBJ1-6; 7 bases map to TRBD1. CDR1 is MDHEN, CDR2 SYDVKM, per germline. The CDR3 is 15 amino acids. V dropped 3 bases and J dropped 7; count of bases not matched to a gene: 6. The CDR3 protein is CASSLPQGRNSPLHF. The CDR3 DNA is TGTGCCAGCAGTTTGCCACAGGGGAGAAATTCACCCCTCCACTTT.

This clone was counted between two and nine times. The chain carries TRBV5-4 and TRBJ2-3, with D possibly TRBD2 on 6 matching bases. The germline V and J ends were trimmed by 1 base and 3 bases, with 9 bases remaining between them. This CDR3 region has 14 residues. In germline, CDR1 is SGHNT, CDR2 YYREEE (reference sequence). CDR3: CASSLRDWTDTQYF. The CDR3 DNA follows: TGTGCCAGCAGCTTGCGGGACTGGACAGATACGCAGTATTTT.

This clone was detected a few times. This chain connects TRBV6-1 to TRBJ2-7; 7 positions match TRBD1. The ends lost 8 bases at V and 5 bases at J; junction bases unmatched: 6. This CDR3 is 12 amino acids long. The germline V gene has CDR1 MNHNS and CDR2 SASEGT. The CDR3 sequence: CASGEQGHEQYF. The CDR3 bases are TGTGCCAGCGGGGAACAGGGGCACGAGCAGTACTTC.

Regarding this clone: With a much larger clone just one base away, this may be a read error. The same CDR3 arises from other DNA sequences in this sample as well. As DNA, the CDR3 is TGCGCCAGCAGCCTCGTAGAGGATACGCAGTATTTT. It encodes CASSLVEDTQYF. V gene TRBV4-1 combines with J gene TRBJ2-3; D is ambiguous. Germline V gives CDR1 MGHRA, CDR2 YSYEKL. V gave up 4 bases and J gave up 6 bases, with 8 bases separating them. This CDR3 is built from 12 residues.

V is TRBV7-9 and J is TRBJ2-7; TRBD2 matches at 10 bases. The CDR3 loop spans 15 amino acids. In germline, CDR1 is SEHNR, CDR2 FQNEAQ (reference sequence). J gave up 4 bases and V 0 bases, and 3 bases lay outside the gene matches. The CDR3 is CASSLAPAGGYEQYF. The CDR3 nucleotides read TGTGCCAGCAGCTTAGCCCCAGCGGGAGGGTACGAGCAGTACTTC.

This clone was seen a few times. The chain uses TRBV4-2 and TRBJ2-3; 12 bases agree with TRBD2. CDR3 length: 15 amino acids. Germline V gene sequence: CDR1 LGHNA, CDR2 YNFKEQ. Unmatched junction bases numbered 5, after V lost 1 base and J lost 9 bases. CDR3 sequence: CASSQVATSGGTQYF. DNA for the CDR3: TGTGCCAGCAGCCAAGTAGCGACTAGCGGGGGCACGCAGTATTTT.

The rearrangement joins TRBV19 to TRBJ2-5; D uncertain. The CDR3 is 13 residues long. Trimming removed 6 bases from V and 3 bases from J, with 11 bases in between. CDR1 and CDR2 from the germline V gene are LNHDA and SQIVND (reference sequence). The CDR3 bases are TGTGCCAGTAGACGACTTGGAGAAGAGACCCAGTACTTC. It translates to CASRRLGEETQYF.

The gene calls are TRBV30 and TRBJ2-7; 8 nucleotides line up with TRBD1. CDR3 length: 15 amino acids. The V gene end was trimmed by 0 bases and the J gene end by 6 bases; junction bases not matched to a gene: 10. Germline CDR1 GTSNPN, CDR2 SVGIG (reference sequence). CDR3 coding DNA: TGTGCCTGGAGTGTAGGATCAGGGGGCGCGGGCGAGCAGTACTTC. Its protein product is CAWSVGSGGAGEQYF.

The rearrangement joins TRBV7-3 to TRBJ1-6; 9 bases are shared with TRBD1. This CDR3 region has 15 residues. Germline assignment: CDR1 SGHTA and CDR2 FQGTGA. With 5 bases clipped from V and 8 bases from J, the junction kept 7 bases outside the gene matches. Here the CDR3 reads CASSRGQGSYSPLHF. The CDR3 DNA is TGTGCCAGCAGCCGAGGACAGGGGTCATATTCACCCCTCCACTTT.

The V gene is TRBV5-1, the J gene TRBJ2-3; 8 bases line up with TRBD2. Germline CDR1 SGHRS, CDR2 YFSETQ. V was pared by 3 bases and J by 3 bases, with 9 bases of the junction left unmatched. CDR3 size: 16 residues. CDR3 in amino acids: CASSSTLAGQTDTQYF. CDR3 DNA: TGCGCCAGCAGCTCTACATTAGCGGGGCAGACAGATACGCAGTATTTT.

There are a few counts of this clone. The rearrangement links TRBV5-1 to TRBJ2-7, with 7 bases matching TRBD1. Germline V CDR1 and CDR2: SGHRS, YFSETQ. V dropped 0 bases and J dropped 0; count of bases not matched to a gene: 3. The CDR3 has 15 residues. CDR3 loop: CASSLGQGVSYEQYF. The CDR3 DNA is TGCGCCAGCAGCTTGGGACAGGGCGTCTCCTACGAGCAGTACTTC.

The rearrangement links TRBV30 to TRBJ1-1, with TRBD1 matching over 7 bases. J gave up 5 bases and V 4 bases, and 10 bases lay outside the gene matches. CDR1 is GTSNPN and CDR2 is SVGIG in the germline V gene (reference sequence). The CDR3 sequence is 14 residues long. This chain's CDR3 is CAWIPGQSITEAFF. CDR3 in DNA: TGTGCCTGGATTCCGGGACAGTCAATAACTGAAGCTTTCTTT. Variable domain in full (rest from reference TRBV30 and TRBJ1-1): SQTIHQWPATLVQPVGSPLSLECTVEGTSNPNLYWYRQAAGRGLQLLFYSVGIGQISSEVPQNLSASRPQDRQFILSSKKLLLSDSGFYLCAWIPGQSITEAFFGQGTRLTVV.

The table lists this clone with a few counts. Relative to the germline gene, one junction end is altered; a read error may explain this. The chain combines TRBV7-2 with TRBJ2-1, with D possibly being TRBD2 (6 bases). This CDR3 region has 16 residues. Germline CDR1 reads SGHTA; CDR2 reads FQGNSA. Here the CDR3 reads CASSPGGMSSYNEQFF. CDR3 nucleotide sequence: TGCGCCAGCAGCCCAGGCGGGATGAGCTCCTACAATGAGCAGTTCTTC. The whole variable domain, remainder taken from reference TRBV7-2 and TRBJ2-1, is GAGVSQSPSNKVTEKGKDVELRCDPISGHTALYWYRQSLGQGLEFLIYFQGNSAPDKSGLPSDRFSAERTGGSVSTLTIQRTQQEDSAVYLCASSPGGMSSYNEQFFGPGTRLTVL.

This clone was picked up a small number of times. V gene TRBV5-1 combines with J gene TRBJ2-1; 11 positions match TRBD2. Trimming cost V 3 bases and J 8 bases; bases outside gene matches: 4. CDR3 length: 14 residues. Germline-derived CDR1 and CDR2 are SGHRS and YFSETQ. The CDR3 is CASSSGTSGYEQFF. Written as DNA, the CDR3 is TGCGCCAGCAGCTCCGGGACTAGCGGCTATGAGCAGTTCTTC.

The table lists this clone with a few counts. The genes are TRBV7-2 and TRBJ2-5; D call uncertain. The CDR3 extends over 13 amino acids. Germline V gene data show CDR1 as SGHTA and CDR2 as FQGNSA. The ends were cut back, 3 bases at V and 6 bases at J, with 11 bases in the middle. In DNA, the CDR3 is TGTGCCAGCAGCTTGGGTAGCATCAAGACCCAGTACTTC. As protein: CASSLGSIKTQYF.

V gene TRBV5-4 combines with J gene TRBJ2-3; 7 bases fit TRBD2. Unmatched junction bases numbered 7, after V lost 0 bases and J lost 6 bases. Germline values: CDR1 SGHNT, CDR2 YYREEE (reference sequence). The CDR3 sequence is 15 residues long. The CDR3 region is CASSLERGGEDTQYF. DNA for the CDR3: TGTGCCAGCAGCTTGGAGCGTGGGGGGGAGGATACGCAGTATTTT.